The 27 T cell receptor beta chains below come from one sample, sequenced in a study of identical twins. TCRdb processed the 5' RACE reads anew with MiXCR; each CDR3 protein has one entry. The data show approximately 670,000 distinct CDR3 sequences, roughly 6% seen once. Sequencing used naive T cells sorted from blood. These receptors were taken from a man aged 18 to 30 in good health.

At least ten counts were recorded for this clonotype. The CDR3: CASTLGQGWTTGELFF. CDR3 DNA: TGCGCCAGCACCTTGGGACAGGGTTGGACCACCGGGGAGCTGTTTTTT. This rearrangement joins TRBV10-2 to TRBJ2-2; TRBD1 matches 9 bases. CDR1 is WSHSY and CDR2 is SAAADI in the germline V gene. This CDR3 has 16 amino acids. V trimming: 7 bases; J trimming: 4 bases; junction bases outside the gene matches: 10.

This clonotype was seen repeatedly, ten times or more. CDR3 bases: TGTGCCAGCAGCTTACAGGGCCCCGAAGAGACCCAGTACTTC. Translation: CASSLQGPEETQYF. V is TRBV7-9 and J is TRBJ2-5, with TRBD1 as a possible D gene (5 bases). Trimming left V 2 bases short and J 3 bases short, with 10 bases between. The CDR3 is 14 residues long. Germline V CDR1 and CDR2: SEHNR, FQNEAQ (reference sequence). Full variable domain (missing parts from reference TRBV7-9 and TRBJ2-5): DTGVSQNPRHKITKRGQNVTFRCDPISEHNRLYWYRQTLGQGPEFLTYFQNEAQLEKSRLLSDRFSAERPKGSFSTLEIQRTEQGDSAMYLCASSLQGPEETQYFGPGTRLLVL.

This clonotype was found many times. The chain carries TRBV29-1 and TRBJ2-5; unclear D gene. CDR1 is SQVTM, CDR2 ANQGSEA, per germline. The V end lost 8 bases, the J end lost 5 bases, and 15 bases lay between the germline ends. This CDR3 contains 12 residues. The CDR3: CSTLEFSETQYF. DNA for the CDR3: TGCAGCACTTTGGAGTTTTCCGAGACCCAGTACTTC.

This chain joins TRBV14 and TRBJ2-6; D ambiguous. The germline V gene encodes CDR1 SGHDN and CDR2 FVKESK. The CDR3 is 16 amino acids. V lost 4 bases to trimming and J lost 0 bases, with 10 bases between them. The CDR3 reads CASSPKQISGANVLTF. In DNA form, the CDR3 reads TGTGCCAGCAGCCCTAAACAGATCTCTGGGGCCAACGTCCTGACTTTC.

This clonotype was found a few times. The chain employs TRBV7-9 and TRBJ1-5; D is uncertain. Germline V CDR1 and CDR2: SEHNR, FQNEAQ (reference sequence). The germline V and J ends were trimmed by 2 bases and 0 bases, with 8 bases remaining between them. The length of the CDR3 is 15 residues. CDR3 DNA: TGTGCCAGCAGCTTAAGTCAGGATAGCAATCAGCCCCAGCATTTT. Amino acid sequence: CASSLSQDSNQPQHF.

In its sample, this clonotype was seen a few times. The chain couples TRBV6-2 or TRBV6-3 to TRBJ1-5; TRBD1 aligns across 8 bases. Germline CDR1 and CDR2: MNHEY and SVGEGT. With V trimmed by 6 bases and J by 4 bases, 5 bases remained unmatched. The CDR3 loop spans 14 amino acids. The CDR3 is CASRYTGGNQPQHF. The CDR3 DNA sequence: TGTGCCAGCAGGTACACAGGGGGAAATCAGCCCCAGCATTTT.

In this sample, this clonotype turned up many times. The rearrangement links TRBV15 to TRBJ2-5; a weak D match, TRBD2 (6 bases). In germline, CDR1 is LNHNV, CDR2 YYDKDF (reference sequence). The CDR3 consists of 14 residues. V lost 8 bases, J lost 3 bases, and 16 bases lay in between. The CDR3 region is CATGGRRAKETQYF. The CDR3, as DNA: TGTGCCACCGGGGGTAGGAGGGCGAAAGAGACCCAGTACTTC.

This clonotype came up a few times. This chain links TRBV5-5 with TRBJ1-2; D is possibly TRBD1 (5 bases). V was shortened by 0 bases and J by 8 bases, with 14 bases between the two germline ends. The CDR3 spans 14 residues. Germline assignment: CDR1 SGHKS and CDR2 YYEKEE (reference sequence). The CDR3 DNA reads as TGTGCCAGCAGCTTGGCCCGGGGGGAGCGGGGCTACACCTTC. This sequence encodes CASSLARGERGYTF.

This clonotype was found many times. This rearrangement joins TRBV24-1 to TRBJ2-3; the D gene is possibly TRBD2 (6 bases). The germline V gene has CDR1 KGHDR and CDR2 SFDVKD. Between the trimmed V and J ends, which lost 3 bases and 1 base, there was a span of 13 bases. CDR3 length: 16 residues. CDR3 DNA: TGTGCCACCAGTGATCTCAGGGAGGTTGGCACAGATACGCAGTATTTT. Amino acids: CATSDLREVGTDTQYF.

This clonotype was seen a few times. The chain links TRBV20-1 to TRBJ2-7; D possibly matches TRBD1 or TRBD2 (5 bases each). Deletions cut 3 bases from V and 7 bases from J, with 28 bases between. The CDR3 totals 17 residues. Germline-derived CDR1 and CDR2 are DFQATT and SNEGSKA (reference sequence). In nucleotides, the CDR3 is TGCAGTGCTAGGGCAGGGCTCTCGGGGCTCTCTCTGGGGGAGCAGTACTTC. Amino acid sequence: CSARAGLSGLSLGEQYF.

The count of this clonotype is one. The chain joins TRBV6-5 to TRBJ2-1; TRBD2 matches 8 bases. Germline CDR1 is MNHEY and CDR2 is SVGAGI. The junction had 6 bases not matched to a gene; V was cut back by 2 bases and J by 6 bases. CDR3 length: 15 amino acids. The CDR3 loop reads CASSYGSGKVNEQFF. CDR3 bases: TGTGCCAGCAGTTACGGTAGCGGGAAGGTCAATGAGCAGTTCTTC.

This clonotype occurred many times. The gene calls are TRBV24-1 and TRBJ2-5; D gene uncertain. The CDR3 is made up of 14 amino acids. Trimming removed 4 bases at V and 2 bases at J, with 10 bases between. Germline loops: CDR1 KGHDR, CDR2 SFDVKD. This CDR3 is CATSETGPQETQYF. The CDR3 DNA reads TGTGCCACCAGTGAGACTGGTCCTCAAGAGACCCAGTACTTC.

This clonotype was seen ten or more times. This rearrangement joins TRBV27 to TRBJ1-5; 7 nucleotides align to TRBD1. The CDR3 sequence is 14 residues long. J was trimmed by 4 bases and V by 6 bases; bases with no gene match: 6. Germline CDR1 MNHEY, CDR2 SMNVEV (reference sequence). The CDR3 spells CASRRGQFNQPQHF. Written as DNA, the CDR3 is TGTGCCAGCAGGAGGGGACAGTTTAATCAGCCCCAGCATTTT.

This clonotype appeared many times. V is TRBV7-6 and J is TRBJ2-5; maybe TRBD1 (5 bases). The germline gives CDR1 SGHVS, CDR2 FNYEAQ. Trimming pared 0 bases from V and 0 bases from J, leaving 8 bases between. The CDR3 length is 15 residues. CDR3 in DNA: TGTGCCAGCAGCTTAGCCCCGACAGACCAAGAGACCCAGTACTTC. The encoded protein is CASSLAPTDQETQYF.

This clonotype has more than one count but fewer than ten. The chain employs TRBV10-3 and TRBJ2-3; D is unresolved. Trimming took off 6 bases at V and 2 bases at J, with 3 bases between the two ends. The CDR3 spans 11 residues. The V gene's germline CDR1 is ENHRY and CDR2 SYGVKD. As DNA, the CDR3 is TGTGCCATCAGCTACACAGATACGCAGTATTTT. The encoded protein is CAISYTDTQYF.

The table lists this clonotype with many counts. This rearrangement joins TRBV20-1 to TRBJ2-4, with D tentatively TRBD1 (6 bases). This CDR3 has 14 amino acids. Trimming removed 3 bases at V and 2 bases at J, with 11 bases between. The germline gives CDR1 DFQATT, CDR2 SNEGSKA (reference sequence). CDR3 in DNA: TGCAGTGCTAGCCATACAGGGTCCAAAAACATTCAGTACTTC. Amino acids: CSASHTGSKNIQYF.

The sample holds a few counts of this clonotype. The V gene is TRBV30, the J gene TRBJ1-1; weak D call: TRBD1 (5 bases). CDR1 is GTSNPN, CDR2 SVGIG, per germline (reference sequence). Trimming shortened V by 3 bases and J by 4 bases, and 15 bases separated the two germline ends. This CDR3 spans 14 amino acids. The CDR3 loop is CAWRAGTRPTEAFF. The CDR3, as DNA: TGTGCCTGGAGAGCCGGGACTCGCCCCACTGAAGCTTTCTTT.

This chain joins TRBV30 and TRBJ1-6, with 10 bases fitting TRBD1. With V trimmed by 6 bases and J by 10 bases, 12 bases remained unmatched. The CDR3 has 15 amino acids. Germline values: CDR1 GTSNPN, CDR2 SVGIG (reference sequence). In DNA, the CDR3 is TGTGCCTGTGAACCGGGACAGGGGCGAAAGTCACCCCTCCACTTT. Translated, it gives CACEPGQGRKSPLHF.

This clonotype occurred a few times. The chain is built from TRBV20-1 and TRBJ2-1; perhaps TRBD2 as D (6 bases). The ends were cut back, 5 bases at V and 0 bases at J, with 11 bases in the middle. The CDR3 covers 14 residues. In germline, CDR1 is DFQATT, CDR2 SNEGSKA (reference sequence). Here the CDR3 DNA reads TGCAGTGCTGATAGCGGCAACTCCTACAATGAGCAGTTCTTC. Translation gives CSADSGNSYNEQFF.

Turning to this clonotype: A much larger clone is a single base away; this may be a read error. In this CDR3 the conserved last residue, phenylalanine or tryptophan, is missing, so a read error is likely. The genes are TRBV12-3 or TRBV12-4 and TRBJ2-7, with no clear D. Between the trimmed V and J ends, which lost 7 bases and 0 bases, there was a span of 7 bases. The CDR3 totals 12 residues. CDR3 coding DNA: TGTGCCAGCACCCGGAGCTCCTACGAGCAGTACTGC. Amino acid sequence: CASTRSSYEQYC.

This clonotype was seen ten or more times. The V gene is TRBV7-3, the J gene TRBJ2-2; 9 bases agree with TRBD1. The CDR3 covers 15 residues. Trimming cost V 2 bases and J 4 bases; bases outside gene matches: 2. Per the germline V gene, CDR1 is SGHTA and CDR2 is FQGTGA. CDR3 sequence (DNA): TGTGCCAGCAGCTTATCGGGACAGGGCACCGGGGAGCTGTTTTTT. Its translation: CASSLSGQGTGELFF.

This clonotype was counted many times. The chain has TRBV6-2 or TRBV6-3 and TRBJ2-7; the D is unclear. V lost 0 bases to trimming and J lost 7 bases, with 7 bases between them. Germline loops: CDR1 MNHEY, CDR2 SVGEGT. This CDR3 is built from 12 residues. The CDR3 is CASSYSPQEQYF. Written as DNA, the CDR3 is TGTGCCAGCAGTTACTCGCCTCAGGAGCAGTACTTC.

V usage is TRBV28 and J usage is TRBJ2-3; D is undetermined. Trimming took off 5 bases at V and 3 bases at J, with 12 bases between the two ends. The CDR3 has 14 amino acids. Germline V gene sequence: CDR1 MDHEN, CDR2 SYDVKM. The CDR3 DNA reads TGTGCCAGCAGTACCCGGGCCCGGACAGATACGCAGTATTTT. It codes for CASSTRARTDTQYF.

Only a few counts were recorded for this clonotype. The CDR3 loop reads CASSETSDNEQFF. The CDR3 nucleotides read TGTGCCAGCAGCGAGACTAGCGACAATGAGCAGTTCTTC. This rearrangement joins TRBV7-8 to TRBJ2-1; 8 bases line up with TRBD2. CDR3 length equals 13 residues. Germline trimming cut 5 bases from V and 5 bases from J; bases unmatched to any gene: 2. CDR1 SGHVS and CDR2 FQNEAQ come from the germline V gene.

At least ten counts were recorded for this clonotype. The V call is TRBV5-1, the J call TRBJ2-7; D gene unclear. V dropped 0 bases and J dropped 7 bases, with 5 bases sitting between them. CDR1 is SGHRS and CDR2 is YFSETQ in the germline V gene. The CDR3 runs to 11 residues. CDR3 DNA: TGCGCCAGCAGCTTGGACGAGGAGCAGTACTTC. Amino acids: CASSLDEEQYF.

This clonotype occurred many times. This rearrangement joins TRBV20-1 to TRBJ2-1, with a weak D call TRBD2 (5 bases). The CDR3 contains 11 residues. Trimming stripped 7 bases from V and 8 bases from J, with 12 bases between. Germline V lookup: CDR1 DFQATT, CDR2 SNEGSKA (reference sequence). The CDR3 DNA reads TGCAGTGGATCCGGGAACGATGAGCAGTTCTTC. Its protein product is CSGSGNDEQFF.

The sample holds a few counts of this clonotype. The rearrangement joins TRBV29-1 to TRBJ2-3; TRBD2 aligns across 11 bases. Looked up from germline, CDR1 is SQVTM and CDR2 is ANQGSEA. J lost 2 bases, V lost 7 bases, and 5 bases had no gene match. CDR3 length: 14 residues. CDR3 nucleotides: TGCAGCGAACCGGGACTAGCGGACACAGATACGCAGTATTTT. This translates into CSEPGLADTDTQYF.